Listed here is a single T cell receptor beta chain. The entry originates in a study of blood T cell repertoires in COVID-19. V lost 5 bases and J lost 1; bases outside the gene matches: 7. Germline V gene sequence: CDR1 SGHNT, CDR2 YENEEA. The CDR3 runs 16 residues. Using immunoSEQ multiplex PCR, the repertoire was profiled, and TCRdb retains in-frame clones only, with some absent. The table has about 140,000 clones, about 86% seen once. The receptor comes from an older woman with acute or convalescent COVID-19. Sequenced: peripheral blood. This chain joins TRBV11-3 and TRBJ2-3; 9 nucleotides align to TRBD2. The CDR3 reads CASSQIAGDGTDTQYF. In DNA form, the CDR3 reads TGTGCCAGCAGCCAAATAGCGGGGGACGGCACAGATACGCAGTATTTT.